This entry lists 29 T cell receptor beta chains sequenced from one sample in a study of radiotherapy plus CTLA-4 blockade in lung cancer. Measured with immunoSEQ multiplex PCR; TCRdb has only the in-frame clones, and not every one. The data show approximately 99,000 clones, around 90% seen once. Specimen: peripheral blood, collected from a patient treated with radiotherapy plus ipilimumab. The origin of the receptors is a human donor with non-small cell lung cancer that progressed on radiotherapy plus ipilimumab.

The gene calls are TRBV7-9 and TRBJ1-2; tentative D call: TRBD1 (5 bases). There are 12 residues in the CDR3. Germline V gives CDR1 SEHNR, CDR2 FQNEAQ (reference sequence). V was clipped by 8 bases and J by 8 bases, with 15 bases between them. The CDR3 loop reads CASDQGERGYTF. The CDR3 DNA is TGTGCCAGCGACCAAGGGGAGCGAGGCTACACCTTC.

This clone was found once. The gene calls are TRBV6-6 and TRBJ2-2; 9 nucleotides match TRBD1. The germline CDR1 and CDR2 sequences are MNHNY and SVGAGI (reference sequence). The ends lost 2 bases at V and 7 bases at J; junction bases unmatched: 5. The CDR3 is 15 amino acids. This chain's CDR3 is CASSYGTGLGGELFF. The CDR3 DNA sequence: TGTGCCAGCAGTTACGGGACAGGGTTGGGCGGGGAGCTGTTTTTT.

Here the CDR3 reads CASSPSGAGYEQYF. CDR3 nucleotides: TGTGCCAGCAGCCCTTCCGGCGCGGGCTACGAGCAGTACTTC. The chain employs TRBV7-6 and TRBJ2-7, with D perhaps matching TRBD2 (5 bases). Germline CDR1 SGHVS, CDR2 FNYEAQ. The CDR3 totals 14 residues. V lost 5 bases, J lost 3 bases, and 14 bases lay in between. The entire variable domain, with the rest obtained from reference TRBV7-6 and TRBJ2-7, is as follows: GAGVSQSPRYKVTKRGQDVALRCDPISGHVSLYWYRQALGQGPEFLTYFNYEAQQDKSGLPNDRFSAERPEGSISTLTIQRTEQRDSAMYRCASSPSGAGYEQYFGPGTRLTVT.

This clone showed up just once. The chain uses TRBV28 and TRBJ1-5; D unclear. This CDR3 contains 15 residues. The germline V and J ends were trimmed by 3 bases and 4 bases, with 13 bases remaining between them. The V gene's germline CDR1 is MDHEN and CDR2 SYDVKM. CDR3 amino acids: CASSLGGRVNQPQHF. CDR3 bases: TGTGCCAGCAGTTTGGGAGGGAGGGTGAATCAGCCCCAGCATTTT.

The V and J genes are TRBV6-1 and TRBJ2-1; no definite D call. Germline V gene lookup returns CDR1 MNHNS and CDR2 SASEGT. The CDR3 runs to 13 residues. V lost 7 bases to trimming and J lost 5 bases, with 12 bases between them. CDR3 DNA: TGTGCCAGCAATCCATGGTGGGACAATGAGCAGTTCTTC. Translation: CASNPWWDNEQFF.

This chain uses TRBV29-1 with TRBJ1-2, with a tentative D call TRBD1 (6 bases). Germline lookup yields CDR1 SQVTM and CDR2 ANQGSEA. Between the trimmed V and J ends, which lost 1 base and 6 bases, there was a span of 15 bases. The CDR3 sequence is 14 residues long. DNA of the CDR3: TGCAGCGTTGAAGTGACAGGAACAGGTCATGGCTACACCTTC. Amino acid sequence: CSVEVTGTGHGYTF.

The DNA for the CDR3 is TGTGCCAGCAGCACAGGACTAGCGGGAGGTGTAGCTGAGCAGTTCTTC. It codes for CASSTGLAGGVAEQFF. The chain recombines TRBV5-4 with TRBJ2-1; TRBD2 aligns across 14 bases. Germline V CDR1 and CDR2: SGHNT, YYREEE (reference sequence). The junction had 9 bases not matched to a gene; V was cut back by 4 bases and J by 9 bases. The CDR3 contains 16 residues. The full variable domain, with the rest looked up from reference TRBV5-4 and TRBJ2-1, is ETGVTQSPTHLIKTRGQQVTLRCSSQSGHNTVSWYQQALGQGPQFIFQYYREEENGRGNFPPRFSGLQFPNYSSELNVNALELDDSALYLCASSTGLAGGVAEQFFGPGTRLTVL.

J is TRBJ2-6 and V is TRBV6-5, with no clear D. V was shortened by 4 bases and J by 2 bases, with 0 bases between the two germline ends. From germline, CDR1 is MNHEY and CDR2 SVGAGI. The CDR3 runs to 12 residues. The CDR3 DNA reads as TGTGCCAGCAGTTCTGGGGCCAACGTCCTGACTTTC. It yields the protein CASSSGANVLTF.

The chain recombines TRBV18 with TRBJ2-7; 10 nucleotides line up with TRBD2. The V segment lost 1 base and the J segment 4 bases; nucleotides outside the gene matches: 7. The CDR3 runs 16 residues. CDR1 and CDR2 from the germline V gene are KGHSH and LQKENI. The CDR3 DNA reads as TGTGCCAGCTCACCACAGGGAGCGGGAGGGCCTTACGAGCAGTACTTC. Its protein product is CASSPQGAGGPYEQYF.

As for this clone: Other nucleotide sequences in the sample specify the same CDR3. The chain employs TRBV6-6 and TRBJ1-2; D unresolved. In germline, CDR1 is MNHNY, CDR2 SVGAGI (reference sequence). Trimming took 7 bases from V and 0 from J, leaving 15 bases between them. The CDR3 contains 15 residues. The CDR3 nucleotides are TGTGCCAGCACCCCCCCAGGCTCCTCTAACTATGGCTACACCTTC. Protein: CASTPPGSSNYGYTF.

This chain links TRBV6-6 with TRBJ2-3; D is uncertain. This CDR3 contains 15 residues. V was shortened by 0 bases and J by 0 bases, with 7 bases between the two germline ends. The germline V gene has CDR1 MNHNY and CDR2 SVGAGI (reference sequence). In DNA, the CDR3 is TGTGCCAGCAGTTACTCGCCGGGCAGCACAGATACGCAGTATTTT. It translates to CASSYSPGSTDTQYF.

This chain connects TRBV6-6 to TRBJ1-2; the match to TRBD1 covers 8 bases. CDR3 length: 14 amino acids. The V and J ends lost 5 bases and 8 bases, in that order; junction bases with no gene match: 10. Per germline, CDR1 MNHNY and CDR2 SVGAGI (reference sequence). CDR3 bases: TGTGCCAGCAGTGCAACCGGGACAGGTTTCGGCTACACCTTC. Translated: CASSATGTGFGYTF.

The rearrangement uses TRBV11-3 and TRBJ2-7; 7 bases line up with TRBD2. After removal of 1 base from V and 3 bases from J, the junction contained 9 bases not matched to a gene. CDR1 is SGHNT, CDR2 YENEEA, per germline. The CDR3 length is 16 residues. Written as DNA, the CDR3 is TGTGCCAGCAGCTTAGCGACTGGCGGGAGTTTCTACGAGCAGTACTTC. Amino acids: CASSLATGGSFYEQYF.

This chain joins TRBV12-5 and TRBJ2-7; 15 bases fit TRBD2. With 3 bases clipped from V and 0 bases from J, the junction kept 6 bases outside the gene matches. This CDR3 contains 18 residues. CDR1 is LGHNT and CDR2 is FRNRAP in the germline V gene. This chain's CDR3 is CASGLGTSGGFLSYEQYF. CDR3 coding DNA: TGTGCTAGTGGTTTAGGGACTAGCGGGGGGTTCCTCTCCTACGAGCAGTACTTC.

CDR3: CASSLEGGGSSYNEQFF. The DNA for the CDR3 is TGCGCCAGCAGCTTGGAGGGCGGCGGGAGTTCCTACAATGAGCAGTTCTTC. V and J are TRBV5-1 and TRBJ2-1; 7 nucleotides agree with TRBD2. V shed 0 bases, J shed 1 base, and the junction held 7 bases outside the gene matches. Germline CDR1 and CDR2: SGHRS and YFSETQ. The CDR3 covers 17 residues. The full variable domain, with the rest looked up from reference TRBV5-1 and TRBJ2-1, is KAGVTQTPRYLIKTRGQQVTLSCSPISGHRSVSWYQQTPGQGLQFLFEYFSETQRNKGNFPGRFSGRQFSNSRSEMNVSTLELGDSALYLCASSLEGGGSSYNEQFFGPGTRLTVL.

V is TRBV6-5 and J is TRBJ2-7; D gene ambiguous. The V end lost 0 bases, the J end lost 2 bases, and 14 bases lay between the germline ends. The germline V gene has CDR1 MNHEY and CDR2 SVGAGI. This CDR3 has 16 amino acids. The DNA for the CDR3 is TGTGCCAGCAGTTACTCTTTAGAGGTACGGCCCTACGAGCAGTACTTC. Its translation: CASSYSLEVRPYEQYF.

This rearrangement joins TRBV14 to TRBJ2-7; tentatively, D is TRBD2 (5 bases). The CDR3 totals 18 residues. Trimming left V 1 base short and J 7 bases short, with 26 bases between. Germline assignment: CDR1 SGHDN and CDR2 FVKESK. Here the CDR3 reads CASSQGLVNLGLGGEQYF. The CDR3 DNA follows: TGTGCCAGCAGCCAAGGGTTAGTAAACTTGGGCCTAGGAGGAGAGCAGTACTTC.

The chain uses TRBV9 and TRBJ2-3, with 10 bases aligning to TRBD2. CDR1 SGDLS and CDR2 YYNGEE come from the germline V gene. V dropped 2 bases and J dropped 4; count of bases not matched to a gene: 13. CDR3 length: 18 amino acids. As DNA, the CDR3 is TGTGCCAGCAGCGTCTATCCTGGGCTAGCGGGAGAACCAGATACGCAGTATTTT. Its protein product is CASSVYPGLAGEPDTQYF.

The sample holds one count of this clone. J is TRBJ1-2 and V is TRBV6-5; D gene uncertain. CDR1 and CDR2 (germline): MNHEY, SVGAGI. V was pared by 7 bases and J by 4 bases, with 13 bases between. CDR3 length: 13 amino acids. DNA of the CDR3: TGTGCCAGCACTGGATCGGGCGGCTATGGCTACACCTTC. Translated, it gives CASTGSGGYGYTF.

This clone has just one count. The chain employs TRBV10-1 and TRBJ1-2, with 9 bases that match TRBD1. Germline CDR1 and CDR2: WNHNN and SYGVQD (reference sequence). V lost 0 bases and J lost 7; bases outside the gene matches: 9. The CDR3 has 16 amino acids. The CDR3 is CASSESRTGVGGGYTF. The CDR3, as DNA: TGCGCCAGCAGTGAGTCAAGGACAGGGGTAGGAGGTGGCTACACCTTC.

The chain is built from TRBV5-1 and TRBJ1-3, with no clear D. The CDR3 consists of 15 residues. CDR1 and CDR2 (germline): SGHRS, YFSETQ. V lost 0 bases, J lost 1 base, and 8 bases lay in between. CDR3 in amino acids: CASSLADGSGNTIYF. CDR3 nucleotide sequence: TGCGCCAGCAGCTTGGCCGACGGGTCTGGAAACACCATATATTTT.

The chain is built from TRBV6-4 and TRBJ1-2; no reliable D call. The CDR3 totals 12 residues. CDR1 is MRHNA and CDR2 is SNTAGT in the germline V gene. V was cut by 9 bases and J by 8 bases, with 16 bases left in between. CDR3 amino acids: CASFDRVDGYTF. CDR3 coding DNA: TGTGCCAGTTTTGATAGGGTTGACGGCTACACCTTC.

V usage is TRBV2 and J usage is TRBJ1-1; D is unclear. The V gene's germline CDR1 is SNHLY and CDR2 FYNNEI. V was trimmed by 2 bases and J by 11 bases, leaving 15 bases between them. The length of the CDR3 is 13 residues. CDR3 amino acids: CASSETLESGAFF. The CDR3 DNA reads as TGTGCCAGCAGTGAAACTTTGGAGTCGGGGGCTTTCTTT.

V is TRBV19 and J is TRBJ1-5, with D maybe TRBD1 (5 bases). The CDR3 length is 15 residues. V was shortened by 3 bases and J by 1 base, with 10 bases between the two germline ends. Per germline, CDR1 LNHDA and CDR2 SQIVND (reference sequence). As DNA, the CDR3 is TGTGCCAGTAGTATTGGCAGGGCGAGCAATCAGCCCCAGCATTTT. The encoded protein is CASSIGRASNQPQHF.

J is TRBJ2-1 and V is TRBV4-1; 8 bases align to TRBD2. V lost 0 bases and J lost 5; bases outside the gene matches: 12. Germline assignment: CDR1 MGHRA and CDR2 YSYEKL. This CDR3 contains 18 residues. The CDR3 coding sequence is TGCGCCAGCAGCCAAGAAAGTGGGGTAGCGGGAACTAACAATGAGCAGTTCTTC. As protein: CASSQESGVAGTNNEQFF.

The rearrangement uses TRBV30 and TRBJ1-1; unclear D gene. This CDR3 contains 12 residues. Germline loops: CDR1 GTSNPN, CDR2 SVGIG (reference sequence). V was pared by 6 bases and J by 1 base, with 9 bases between. The CDR3 DNA is TGTGCCTGTACGGTCACGAACACTGAAGCTTTCTTT. The encoded protein is CACTVTNTEAFF.

This clone was detected only once. J is TRBJ2-1 and V is TRBV5-1; possibly TRBD2 for D (6 bases). This CDR3 comprises 14 residues. CDR1 and CDR2 (germline): SGHRS, YFSETQ. V shed 2 bases and J shed 1 base, with 7 bases lying between them. In DNA, the CDR3 is TGCGCCAGCAGCTTCGGGACTTCCTACAATGAGCAGTTCTTC. This translates into CASSFGTSYNEQFF.

The J gene is TRBJ2-7, the V gene TRBV25-1; TRBD1 or TRBD2 may be the D gene (5 bases each). CDR3 length: 15 residues. Germline V lookup: CDR1 MGHDK, CDR2 SYGVNS. The ends were cut back, 3 bases at V and 4 bases at J, with 16 bases in the middle. CDR3 region: CASSEGTGSLYEQYF. The CDR3 coding sequence is TGTGCCAGCAGTGAGGGGACCGGGTCATTATACGAGCAGTACTTC.

V is TRBV21-1 and J is TRBJ2-2; the table names TRBD1, a call not compared with the DNA. TRBV21-1 is marked as a pseudogene. The CDR3 is made up of 18 amino acids. The CDR3 is CASSKVPGDRISAGELFF. The DNA for the CDR3 is TGTGCCAGCAGCAAAGTACCTGGGGACAGAATCTCCGCTGGGGAGCTGTTTTTT.